This T cell receptor beta chain was profiled in a study of CD8+ T cells in alopecia areata. In germline, CDR1 is SGHTA, CDR2 FQGNSA. CDR3 length: 17 residues. The V end lost 5 bases, the J end lost 2 bases, and 21 bases lay between the germline ends. It was cDNA, reverse transcribed from extracted RNA, that served as the sequencing template. Some clones are missing from TCRdb's copy, which holds only in-frame ones; the method was immunoSEQ multiplex PCR. The sample records approximately 58,000 clones, roughly 40% being singletons. Sample: NKG2D-low CD8+ T cells sorted from blood. The chain is built from TRBV7-2 and TRBJ1-2; weak D call: TRBD1 (6 bases). The sequence derives from a human donor with alopecia areata. CDR3 bases: TGTGCCAGCAGCCAGATCGGGGGCAGGGATAACAACTATGGCTACACCTTC. Translation: CASSQIGGRDNNYGYTF.